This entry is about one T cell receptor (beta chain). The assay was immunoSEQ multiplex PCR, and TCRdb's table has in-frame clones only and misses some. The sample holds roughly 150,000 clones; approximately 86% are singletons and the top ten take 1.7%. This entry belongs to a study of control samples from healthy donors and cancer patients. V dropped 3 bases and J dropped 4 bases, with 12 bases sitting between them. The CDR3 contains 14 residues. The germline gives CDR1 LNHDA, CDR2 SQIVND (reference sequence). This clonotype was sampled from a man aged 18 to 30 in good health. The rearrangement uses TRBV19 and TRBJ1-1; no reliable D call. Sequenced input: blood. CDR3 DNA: TGTGCCAGTAGTATGAACACACGGAGCACTGAAGCTTTCTTT. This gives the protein CASSMNTRSTEAFF.